These 28 T cell receptor beta chains came from one sample sequenced in a study of shared clonotypes between healthy human individuals. Clones were read by immunoSEQ multiplex PCR, and TCRdb kept only the in-frame ones, dropping some. The sample records around 940,000 clones, roughly 72% being singletons. Sequencing was carried out using memory CD4+ T cells sorted from blood. The sample's subset: CD45RA-negative fraction. These TCRs come from a man aged 18-30 years in good health.

This clone was found many times. V usage is TRBV10-1 and J usage is TRBJ1-5; D not certain. Germline V CDR1 and CDR2: WNHNN, SYGVQD (reference sequence). There are 14 residues in the CDR3. Deletions cut 6 bases from V and 0 bases from J, with 9 bases between. CDR3 sequence (DNA): TGCGCCAGCAGGAGACGGAATAGCAATCAGCCCCAGCATTTT. This encodes CASRRRNSNQPQHF.

The chain couples TRBV19 to TRBJ1-1; D is undetermined. The V gene lost 5 bases and the J gene lost 6 bases, with 16 bases spanning the gap. Per the germline V gene, CDR1 is LNHDA and CDR2 is SQIVND (reference sequence). This CDR3 region has 14 residues. The CDR3 loop reads CASSGREGVAEAFF. The CDR3 DNA follows: TGTGCCAGTAGTGGGAGGGAGGGTGTAGCTGAAGCTTTCTTT.

This sequence joins TRBV7-2 and TRBJ1-3; D is uncertain. Germline V gene data show CDR1 as SGHTA and CDR2 as FQGNSA. The V end was cut by 5 bases, the J end by 0 bases, with 8 bases between. The CDR3 is 14 residues long. This CDR3 is CASSPQFSGNTIYF. The CDR3 region has the DNA TGTGCCAGCAGCCCTCAATTCTCTGGAAACACCATATATTTT.

The chain combines TRBV11-2 with TRBJ2-7; D call uncertain. Germline assignment: CDR1 SGHAT and CDR2 FQNNGV. Deletions cut 5 bases from V and 1 base from J, with 18 bases between. CDR3 length: 16 amino acids. This chain's CDR3 is CASSPPRVPSSYEQYF. The DNA of the CDR3 is TGTGCCAGCAGCCCCCCCCGGGTTCCCTCGTCCTACGAGCAGTACTTC.

This chain uses TRBV5-4 with TRBJ2-1, with TRBD2 identical over 8 bases. The germline V gene encodes CDR1 SGHNT and CDR2 YYREEE (reference sequence). After removal of 2 bases from V and 7 bases from J, the junction contained 5 bases not matched to a gene. This CDR3 is 14 amino acids long. CDR3 in DNA: TGTGCCAGCAGCTTAAGCGGGAGTGGAAATGAGCAGTTCTTC. This sequence encodes CASSLSGSGNEQFF.

The rearrangement links TRBV30 to TRBJ2-3, with 7 bases that match TRBD2. CDR3 length: 12 amino acids. CDR1 is GTSNPN, CDR2 SVGIG, per germline (reference sequence). Germline trimming cut 5 bases from V and 8 bases from J; bases unmatched to any gene: 7. The CDR3 coding sequence is TGTGCCTGGGGGGGGGATCCCGGTACGCAGTATTTT. This encodes CAWGGDPGTQYF.

This clone was found once. This rearrangement joins TRBV10-2 to TRBJ1-1; 10 bases are a match to TRBD1. Germline CDR1 and CDR2: WSHSY and SAAADI. V lost 6 bases and J lost 0; bases outside the gene matches: 10. The CDR3 length is 17 residues. This chain's CDR3 is CASSQGQGGIMNTEAFF. CDR3 coding DNA: TGCGCCAGCAGCCAAGGACAGGGGGGAATCATGAACACTGAAGCTTTCTTT.

This clone was counted between two and nine times. The sample holds other DNA sequences that translate to the same CDR3. V usage is TRBV5-1 and J usage is TRBJ2-5; no firm D call. This CDR3 comprises 12 residues. Germline-derived CDR1 and CDR2 are SGHRS and YFSETQ. Between the trimmed V and J ends, which lost 3 bases and 0 bases, there was a span of 3 bases. CDR3 sequence reads: CASSSNQETQYF. The CDR3, as DNA: TGCGCCAGCAGCTCCAACCAAGAGACCCAGTACTTC. Full variable domain (remainder filled in from reference TRBV5-1 and TRBJ2-5): KAGVTQTPRYLIKTRGQQVTLSCSPISGHRSVSWYQQTPGQGLQFLFEYFSETQRNKGNFPGRFSGRQFSNSRSEMNVSTLELGDSALYLCASSSNQETQYFGPGTRLLVL.

The chain employs TRBV5-6 and TRBJ1-2, with TRBD1 identical over 8 bases. CDR1 and CDR2 (germline): SGHDT, YYEEEE. Trimming removed 4 bases from V and 2 bases from J; junction bases left unmatched: 4. The length of the CDR3 is 14 residues. DNA for the CDR3: TGTGCCAGCAGCCTGACAGGGGTGAACTATGGCTACACCTTC. Its translation is CASSLTGVNYGYTF.

Remarks on this clone: Other DNA sequences in the sample encode the same CDR3. The V and J genes are TRBV5-1 and TRBJ2-5; 8 bases map to TRBD1. The CDR3 has 13 residues. V dropped 4 bases and J dropped 4; count of bases not matched to a gene: 3. The germline CDR1 and CDR2 sequences are SGHRS and YFSETQ. The CDR3 here is CASSRDRGETQYF. CDR3 DNA sequence: TGCGCCAGCAGCAGAGACAGGGGAGAGACCCAGTACTTC. Together with reference TRBV5-1 and TRBJ2-5, the CDR3 gives the full variable domain: KAGVTQTPRYLIKTRGQQVTLSCSPISGHRSVSWYQQTPGQGLQFLFEYFSETQRNKGNFPGRFSGRQFSNSRSEMNVSTLELGDSALYLCASSRDRGETQYFGPGTRLLVL.

In its sample, this clone was seen once. The chain couples TRBV5-4 to TRBJ2-5; 8 nucleotides match TRBD2. CDR3 length: 14 residues. V was clipped by 2 bases and J by 5 bases; unmatched bases: 5. Germline CDR1 is SGHNT and CDR2 is YYREEE (reference sequence). The CDR3 nucleotides are TGTGCCAGCAGCTTAAGCGGGAGCCGGGAGACCCAGTACTTC. Encoded protein: CASSLSGSRETQYF.

This chain joins TRBV7-2 and TRBJ1-6; a possible D gene is TRBD1 (6 bases). The CDR3 contains 14 residues. Trimming stripped 0 bases from V and 14 bases from J, with 14 bases between. Germline values: CDR1 SGHTA, CDR2 FQGNSA. This CDR3 is CASSLAPDGGSLHF. The CDR3 DNA reads as TGTGCCAGCAGCTTAGCCCCAGACGGGGGCTCCCTCCACTTT.

The gene calls are TRBV30 and TRBJ1-6, with 10 positions matching TRBD1. The CDR3 covers 17 residues. J was trimmed by 2 bases and V by 0 bases; bases with no gene match: 4. CDR1 is GTSNPN and CDR2 is SVGIG in the germline V gene (reference sequence). In DNA form, the CDR3 reads TGTGCCTGGAGTGTGGGGGACAGGGGCGCCTATAATTCACCCCTCCACTTT. Protein: CAWSVGDRGAYNSPLHF.

This clone was seen many times. The V call is TRBV7-9, the J call TRBJ2-2; D is uncertain. This CDR3 contains 17 residues. V shed 4 bases and J shed 6 bases, with 21 bases lying between them. In germline, CDR1 is SEHNR, CDR2 FQNEAQ (reference sequence). CDR3 in DNA: TGTGCCAGCAGCTCTACCCTCCGGGTCCGATCACCCGGGGAGCTGTTTTTT. Translating gives CASSSTLRVRSPGELFF.

The chain couples TRBV6-1 to TRBJ2-3, with D hard to call. V lost 0 bases and J lost 5, with 9 bases in between. The CDR3 consists of 14 residues. Germline V CDR1 and CDR2: MNHNS, SASEGT. CDR3 protein: CASSEAFGRDTQYF. The CDR3 nucleotides are TGTGCCAGCAGTGAAGCATTCGGTAGAGATACGCAGTATTTT.

The J gene is TRBJ2-2, the V gene TRBV9, with 8 bases that match TRBD2. Germline assignment: CDR1 SGDLS and CDR2 YYNGEE. J was trimmed by 5 bases and V by 0 bases; bases with no gene match: 6. The CDR3 contains 16 residues. In nucleotides, the CDR3 is TGTGCCAGCAGCGTAGTAAGCGGGAGTGGGACCGGGGAGCTGTTTTTT. Translated, it gives CASSVVSGSGTGELFF. The entire variable domain, with the rest obtained from reference TRBV9 and TRBJ2-2, is as follows: DSGVTQTPKHLITATGQRVTLRCSPRSGDLSVYWYQQSLDQGLQFLIQYYNGEERAKGNILERFSAQQFPDLHSELNLSSLELGDSALYFCASSVVSGSGTGELFFGEGSRLTVL.

The chain combines TRBV6-5 with TRBJ1-1; D not resolved. The CDR3 is 14 residues long. The ends were cut back, 5 bases at V and 6 bases at J, with 16 bases in the middle. Per germline, CDR1 MNHEY and CDR2 SVGAGI. The CDR3 DNA is TGTGCCAGCAGTCCCCCGGCGGGGAAGGCTGAAGCTTTCTTT. This encodes CASSPPAGKAEAFF.

This chain links TRBV29-1 with TRBJ2-2, with D unclear. V lost 6 bases to trimming and J lost 5 bases, with 10 bases between them. Germline lookup yields CDR1 SQVTM and CDR2 ANQGSEA. There are 12 residues in the CDR3. DNA for the CDR3: TGCAGCGTCCAACATTATACCGGGGAGCTGTTTTTT. Protein sequence: CSVQHYTGELFF.

This chain uses TRBV13 with TRBJ2-7; 7 bases align to TRBD2. CDR1 and CDR2 (germline): PRHDT, FYEKMQ (reference sequence). The CDR3 has 16 amino acids. With 5 bases clipped from V and 5 bases from J, the junction kept 15 bases outside the gene matches. CDR3 sequence (DNA): TGTGCCAGCAGCCCGGGTTACGGGGGGAGCGGGAACGAGCAGTACTTC. Translated, it gives CASSPGYGGSGNEQYF.

This chain connects TRBV6-6 to TRBJ2-1; D might be TRBD2 (5 bases). The CDR3 is 13 amino acids. With 5 bases removed from V and 9 bases from J, the gap between germline ends came to 14 bases. Germline CDR1 and CDR2: MNHNY and SVGAGI (reference sequence). The CDR3 sequence: CASSPLSRAEQFF. The CDR3 nucleotides are TGTGCCAGCAGTCCCCTCTCGAGGGCTGAGCAGTTCTTC.

The rearrangement uses TRBV7-2 and TRBJ1-2, with 7 bases fitting TRBD1. Losses at the gene ends were 1 base for V and 7 bases for J; bases not matched to a gene: 9. The CDR3 consists of 15 residues. Germline CDR1 and CDR2: SGHTA and FQGNSA. The CDR3 DNA is TGTGCCAGCAGCTTAGAGGAAGGGGGCCTTTCTGGCTACACCTTC. It encodes CASSLEEGGLSGYTF.

V and J are TRBV6-1 and TRBJ1-4; 9 nucleotides match TRBD1. The CDR3 sequence is 14 residues long. Germline loops: CDR1 MNHNS, CDR2 SASEGT. V lost 6 bases to trimming and J lost 4 bases; unmatched junction nucleotides: 3. Here the CDR3 reads CASRTGQGNEKLFF. Written as DNA, the CDR3 is TGTGCCAGCAGAACGGGACAGGGTAATGAAAAACTGTTTTTT.

The rearrangement uses TRBV5-6 and TRBJ1-6; D is uncertain. Germline CDR1 is SGHDT and CDR2 is YYEEEE. The CDR3 loop spans 14 amino acids. V lost 2 bases and J lost 6, with 9 bases in between. CDR3 residues: CASSFGYINSPLHF. The CDR3 DNA reads TGTGCCAGCAGCTTCGGCTACATTAATTCACCCCTCCACTTT.

The chain is built from TRBV5-1 and TRBJ2-7; possible D gene TRBD2, 8 bases. Germline loops: CDR1 SGHRS, CDR2 YFSETQ. V was pared by 7 bases and J by 0 bases, with 20 bases between. The CDR3 runs 16 residues. CDR3 amino acids: CASGSGGGLSSYEQYF. CDR3 in DNA: TGCGCCAGCGGGTCGGGAGGGGGCTTAAGCTCCTACGAGCAGTACTTC.

This clone was seen ten or more times. This chain joins TRBV25-1 and TRBJ2-3, with D possibly matching TRBD1 (6 bases). The ends were cut back, 1 base at V and 6 bases at J, with 11 bases in the middle. Germline V gene data show CDR1 as MGHDK and CDR2 as SYGVNS. The CDR3 is 14 amino acids. CDR3: CASSEWGRGDTQYF. CDR3 nucleotide sequence: TGTGCCAGCAGTGAATGGGGCAGGGGCGATACGCAGTATTTT.

The V gene is TRBV5-1, the J gene TRBJ2-3, with a tentative D call TRBD1 (5 bases). CDR3 length: 15 amino acids. Germline V gene sequence: CDR1 SGHRS, CDR2 YFSETQ. Deletions cut 2 bases from V and 2 bases from J, with 12 bases between. CDR3 in amino acids: CASSFQGGVTDTQYF. CDR3 nucleotides: TGCGCCAGCAGCTTTCAGGGTGGTGTCACAGATACGCAGTATTTT.

This rearrangement joins TRBV10-3 to TRBJ2-1, with 7 bases that match TRBD2. This CDR3 spans 15 amino acids. J gave up 7 bases and V 3 bases, and 9 bases lay outside the gene matches. Germline V gene data show CDR1 as ENHRY and CDR2 as SYGVKD. CDR3: CAISDLGGRRNEQFF. Here the CDR3 DNA reads TGTGCCATCAGTGACCTTGGCGGGAGAAGGAATGAGCAGTTCTTC.

The CDR3 loop is CASSEPGQTYNEQFF. Here the CDR3 DNA reads TGTGCCAGCAGTGAACCGGGACAGACCTACAATGAGCAGTTCTTC. V usage is TRBV25-1 and J usage is TRBJ2-1, with 7 bases fitting TRBD1. The germline gives CDR1 MGHDK, CDR2 SYGVNS. This CDR3 is built from 15 residues. After removal of 2 bases from V and 2 bases from J, the junction contained 3 bases not matched to a gene.